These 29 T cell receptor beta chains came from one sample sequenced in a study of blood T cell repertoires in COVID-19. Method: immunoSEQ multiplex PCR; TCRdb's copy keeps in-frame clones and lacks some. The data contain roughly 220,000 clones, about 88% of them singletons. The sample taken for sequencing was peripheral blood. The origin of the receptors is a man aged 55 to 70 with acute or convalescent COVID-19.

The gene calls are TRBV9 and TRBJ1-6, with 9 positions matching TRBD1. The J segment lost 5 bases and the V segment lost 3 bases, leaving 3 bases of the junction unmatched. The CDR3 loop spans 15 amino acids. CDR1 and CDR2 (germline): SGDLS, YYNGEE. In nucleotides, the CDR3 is TGTGCCAGCAGCGCTCGGGACAGGGATAATTCACCCCTCCACTTT. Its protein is CASSARDRDNSPLHF.

CDR3 residues: CASSLTGGYEKLFF. In DNA, the CDR3 is TGCGCCAGCAGCCTAACAGGGGGCTATGAAAAACTGTTTTTT. V gene TRBV10-2 combines with J gene TRBJ1-4, with 9 bases fitting TRBD1. The CDR3 contains 14 residues. The germline V gene encodes CDR1 WSHSY and CDR2 SAAADI. Germline trimming cut 6 bases from V and 6 bases from J; bases unmatched to any gene: 5.

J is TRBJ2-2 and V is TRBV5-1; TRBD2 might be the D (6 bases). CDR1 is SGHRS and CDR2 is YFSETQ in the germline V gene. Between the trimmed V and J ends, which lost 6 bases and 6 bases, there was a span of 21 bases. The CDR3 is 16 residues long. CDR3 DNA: TGCGCCAGCACGGCCTCGGAGGGCGTCGCCCCCGGGGAGCTGTTTTTT. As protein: CASTASEGVAPGELFF.

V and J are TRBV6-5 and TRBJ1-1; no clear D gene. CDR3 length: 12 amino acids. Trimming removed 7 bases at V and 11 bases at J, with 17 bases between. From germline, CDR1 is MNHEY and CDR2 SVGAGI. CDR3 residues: CASTVGPSGAFF. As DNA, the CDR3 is TGTGCCAGCACCGTCGGTCCTTCGGGGGCTTTCTTT.

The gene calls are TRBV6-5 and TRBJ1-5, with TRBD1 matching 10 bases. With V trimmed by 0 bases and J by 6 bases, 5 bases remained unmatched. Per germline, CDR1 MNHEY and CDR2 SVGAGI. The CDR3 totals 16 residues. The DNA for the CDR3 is TGTGCCAGCAGTTACTCAGGGACAGGGGTCGGTCAGCCCCAGCATTTT. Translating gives CASSYSGTGVGQPQHF.

CDR3 nucleotides: TGTGCCAGCAGTCAAAATGCCGGGACAGGGGAAAATTCACCCCTCCACTTT. Its protein product is CASSQNAGTGENSPLHF. This sequence joins TRBV7-3 and TRBJ1-6; 10 nucleotides line up with TRBD1. CDR3 size: 17 residues. Germline V CDR1 and CDR2: SGHTA, FQGTGA. Trimming at V came to 6 bases and at J to 7 bases, leaving 12 bases not matched to a gene.

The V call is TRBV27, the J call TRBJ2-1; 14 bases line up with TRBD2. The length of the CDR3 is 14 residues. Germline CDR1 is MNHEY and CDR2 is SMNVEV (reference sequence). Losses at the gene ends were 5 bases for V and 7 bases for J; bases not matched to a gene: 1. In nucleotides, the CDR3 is TGTGCCAGCAGTCGACTAGCGGGGGGGAATGAGCAGTTCTTC. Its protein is CASSRLAGGNEQFF.

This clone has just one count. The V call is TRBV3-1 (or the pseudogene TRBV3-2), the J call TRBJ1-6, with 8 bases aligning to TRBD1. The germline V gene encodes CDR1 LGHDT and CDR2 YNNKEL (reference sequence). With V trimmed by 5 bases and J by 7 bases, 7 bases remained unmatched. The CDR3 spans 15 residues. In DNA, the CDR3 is TGTGCCAGCAGCACCCGACAGGGGAAGAATTCACCCCTCCACTTT. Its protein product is CASSTRQGKNSPLHF.

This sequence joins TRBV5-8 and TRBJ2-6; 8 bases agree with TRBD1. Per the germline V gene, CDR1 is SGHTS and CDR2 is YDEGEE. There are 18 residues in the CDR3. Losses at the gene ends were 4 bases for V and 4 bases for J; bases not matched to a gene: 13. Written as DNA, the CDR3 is TGTGCCAGCAGCAGATGGACAGGGAACCCCTCAGGGGCCAACGTCCTGACTTTC. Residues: CASSRWTGNPSGANVLTF.

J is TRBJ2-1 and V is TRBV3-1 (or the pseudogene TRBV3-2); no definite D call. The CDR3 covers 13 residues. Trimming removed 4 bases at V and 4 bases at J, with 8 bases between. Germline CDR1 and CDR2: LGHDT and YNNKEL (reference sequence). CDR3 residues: CASSLRYYNEQFF. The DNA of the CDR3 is TGTGCCAGCAGCCTTCGGTATTACAATGAGCAGTTCTTC.

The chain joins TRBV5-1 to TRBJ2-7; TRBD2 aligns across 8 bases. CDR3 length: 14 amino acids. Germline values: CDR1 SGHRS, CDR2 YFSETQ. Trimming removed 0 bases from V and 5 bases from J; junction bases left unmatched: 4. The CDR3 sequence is CASSLGGTRDEQYF. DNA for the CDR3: TGCGCCAGCAGCTTGGGGGGGACTAGGGACGAGCAGTACTTC.

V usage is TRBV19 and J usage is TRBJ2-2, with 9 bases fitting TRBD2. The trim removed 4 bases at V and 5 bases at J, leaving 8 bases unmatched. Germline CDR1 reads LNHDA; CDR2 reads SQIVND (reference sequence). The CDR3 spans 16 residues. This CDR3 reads CASSNQRGARTGELFF. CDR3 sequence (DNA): TGTGCCAGTAGTAACCAGCGGGGGGCGCGGACCGGGGAGCTGTTTTTT.

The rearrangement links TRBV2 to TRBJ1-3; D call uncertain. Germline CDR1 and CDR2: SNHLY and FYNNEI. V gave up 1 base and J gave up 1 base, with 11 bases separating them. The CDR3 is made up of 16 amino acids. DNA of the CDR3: TGTGCCAGCAGTGAAGACCAGTTCCCTTCTGGAAACACCATATATTTT. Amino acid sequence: CASSEDQFPSGNTIYF.

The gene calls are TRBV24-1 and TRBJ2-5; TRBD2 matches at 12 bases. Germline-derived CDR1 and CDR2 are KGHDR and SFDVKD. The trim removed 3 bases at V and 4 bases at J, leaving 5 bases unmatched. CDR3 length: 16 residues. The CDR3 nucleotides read TGTGCCACCAGTGATGGGCTAGCGGGGGGGAGAGAGACCCAGTACTTC. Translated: CATSDGLAGGRETQYF.

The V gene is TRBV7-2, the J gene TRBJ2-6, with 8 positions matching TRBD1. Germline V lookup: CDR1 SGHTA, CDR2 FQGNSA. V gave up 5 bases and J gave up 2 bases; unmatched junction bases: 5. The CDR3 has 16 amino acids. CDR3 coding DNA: TGTGCCAGCAGCCCGTCGACAGGGGCTGGGGCCAACGTCCTGACTTTC. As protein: CASSPSTGAGANVLTF.

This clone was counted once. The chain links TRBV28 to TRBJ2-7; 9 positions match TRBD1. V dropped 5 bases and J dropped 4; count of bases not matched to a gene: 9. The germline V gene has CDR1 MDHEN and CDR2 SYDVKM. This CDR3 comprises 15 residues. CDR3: CASSTFGTGLYEQYF. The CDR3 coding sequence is TGTGCCAGCAGTACCTTTGGGACAGGGCTTTACGAGCAGTACTTC.

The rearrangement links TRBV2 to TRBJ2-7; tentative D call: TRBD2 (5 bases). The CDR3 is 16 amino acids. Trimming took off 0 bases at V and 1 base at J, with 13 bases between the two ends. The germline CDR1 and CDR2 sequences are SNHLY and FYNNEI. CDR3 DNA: TGTGCCAGCAGTGAAGCGCTTCTGGGGAGTTCCTACGAGCAGTACTTC. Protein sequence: CASSEALLGSSYEQYF. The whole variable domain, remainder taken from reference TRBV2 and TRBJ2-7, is EPEVTQTPSHQVTQMGQEVILRCVPISNHLYFYWYRQILGQKVEFLVSFYNNEISEKSEIFDDQFSVERPDGSNFTLKIRSTKLEDSAMYFCASSEALLGSSYEQYFGPGTRLTVT.

In DNA form, the CDR3 reads TGTGCCAGCAGACGGGACAGGGGGGATAATTCACCCCTCCACTTT. It translates to CASRRDRGDNSPLHF. The chain links TRBV28 to TRBJ1-6, with TRBD1 matching 11 bases. Germline CDR1 is MDHEN and CDR2 is SYDVKM. This CDR3 spans 15 amino acids. The junction had 3 bases not matched to a gene; V was cut back by 6 bases and J by 5 bases.

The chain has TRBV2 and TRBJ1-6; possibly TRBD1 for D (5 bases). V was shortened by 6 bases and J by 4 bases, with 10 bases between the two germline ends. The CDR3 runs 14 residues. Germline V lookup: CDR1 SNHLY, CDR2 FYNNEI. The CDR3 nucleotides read TGTGCCAGCAGCAAGACAGATTATAATTCACCCCTCCACTTT. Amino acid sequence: CASSKTDYNSPLHF.

DNA of the CDR3: TGTGCCAGCAGCCAAGATCGGGCGGGGCAGAGCACAGATACGCAGTATTTT. It codes for CASSQDRAGQSTDTQYF. V gene TRBV4-2 combines with J gene TRBJ2-3; TRBD2 is a possible D gene (6 bases). The CDR3 consists of 17 residues. CDR1 LGHNA and CDR2 YNFKEQ come from the germline V gene. Trimming pared 0 bases from V and 0 bases from J, leaving 13 bases between.

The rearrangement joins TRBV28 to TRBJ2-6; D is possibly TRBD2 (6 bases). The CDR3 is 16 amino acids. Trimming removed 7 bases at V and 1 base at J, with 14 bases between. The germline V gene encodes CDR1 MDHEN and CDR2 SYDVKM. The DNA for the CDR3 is TGTGCCAGCAAACGGGGGACGGGGTCTGGGGCCAACGTCCTGACTTTC. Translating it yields CASKRGTGSGANVLTF.

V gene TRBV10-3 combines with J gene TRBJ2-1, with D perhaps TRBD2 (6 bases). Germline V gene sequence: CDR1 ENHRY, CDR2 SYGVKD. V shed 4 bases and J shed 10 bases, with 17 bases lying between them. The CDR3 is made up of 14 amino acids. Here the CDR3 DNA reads TGTGCCATCAGTGGACTCACGGTGGGAGGAGAGCAGTTCTTC. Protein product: CAISGLTVGGEQFF.

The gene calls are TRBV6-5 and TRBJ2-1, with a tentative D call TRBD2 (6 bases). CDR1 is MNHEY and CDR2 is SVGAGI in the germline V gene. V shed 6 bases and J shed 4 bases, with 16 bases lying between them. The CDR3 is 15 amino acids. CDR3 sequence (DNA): TGTGCCAGCAGACCCGCCCCGGGACTGTACAATGAGCAGTTCTTC. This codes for CASRPAPGLYNEQFF.

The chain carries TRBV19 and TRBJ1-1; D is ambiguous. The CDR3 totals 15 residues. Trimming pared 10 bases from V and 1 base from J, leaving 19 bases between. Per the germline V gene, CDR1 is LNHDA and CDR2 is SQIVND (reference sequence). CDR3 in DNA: TGTGCCACGTCTGGACTCGGGAGGAAGAACACTGAAGCTTTCTTT. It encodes CATSGLGRKNTEAFF.

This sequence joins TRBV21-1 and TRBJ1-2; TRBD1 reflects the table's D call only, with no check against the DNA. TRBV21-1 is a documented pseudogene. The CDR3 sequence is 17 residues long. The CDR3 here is CASTPGQGRPKPYGYTF. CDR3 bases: TGTGCCAGCACCCCTGGACAGGGACGGCCCAAGCCCTATGGCTACACCTTC.

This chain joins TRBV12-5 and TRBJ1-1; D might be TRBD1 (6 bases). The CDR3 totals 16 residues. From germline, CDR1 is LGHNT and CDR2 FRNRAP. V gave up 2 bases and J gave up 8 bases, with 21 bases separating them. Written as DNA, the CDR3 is TGTGCTAGTGGTTTGTTTAAGGCGCAGGGGAAACCAGAAGCTTTCTTT. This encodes CASGLFKAQGKPEAFF.

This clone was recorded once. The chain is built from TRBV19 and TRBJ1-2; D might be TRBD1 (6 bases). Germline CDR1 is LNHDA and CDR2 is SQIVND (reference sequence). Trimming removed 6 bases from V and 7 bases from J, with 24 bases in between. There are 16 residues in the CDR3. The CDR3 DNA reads TGTGCCAGTAGCCCCAAGGGGGTAGTTACATTGGGTGGCTACACCTTC. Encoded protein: CASSPKGVVTLGGYTF.

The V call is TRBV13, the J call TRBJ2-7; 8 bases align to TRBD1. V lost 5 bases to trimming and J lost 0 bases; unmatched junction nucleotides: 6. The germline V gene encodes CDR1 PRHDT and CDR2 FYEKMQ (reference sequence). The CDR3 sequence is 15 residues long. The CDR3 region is CASSLPGQASYEQYF. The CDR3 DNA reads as TGTGCCAGCAGCCTACCGGGACAGGCCTCCTACGAGCAGTACTTC.

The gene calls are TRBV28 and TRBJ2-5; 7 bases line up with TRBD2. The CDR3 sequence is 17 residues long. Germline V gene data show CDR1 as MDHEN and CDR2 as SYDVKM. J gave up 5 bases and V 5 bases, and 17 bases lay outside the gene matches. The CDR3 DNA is TGTGCCAGCAGTCCGGCCCTAGGCGGGGGTTTAAGTGAGACCCAGTACTTC. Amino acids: CASSPALGGGLSETQYF.